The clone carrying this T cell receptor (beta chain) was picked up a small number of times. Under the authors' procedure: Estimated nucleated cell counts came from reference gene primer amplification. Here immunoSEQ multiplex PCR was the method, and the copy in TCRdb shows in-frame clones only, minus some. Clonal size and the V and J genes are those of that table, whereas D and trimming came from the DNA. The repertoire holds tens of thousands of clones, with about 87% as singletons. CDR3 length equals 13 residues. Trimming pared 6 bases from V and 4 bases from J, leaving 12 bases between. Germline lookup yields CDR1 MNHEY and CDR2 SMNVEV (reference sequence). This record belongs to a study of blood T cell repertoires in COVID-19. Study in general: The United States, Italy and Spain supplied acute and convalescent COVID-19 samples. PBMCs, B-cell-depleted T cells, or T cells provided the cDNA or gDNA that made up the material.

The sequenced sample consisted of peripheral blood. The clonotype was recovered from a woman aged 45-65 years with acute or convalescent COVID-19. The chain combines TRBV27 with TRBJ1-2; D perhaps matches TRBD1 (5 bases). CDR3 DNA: TGTGCCAGCAGCCTAGGGGCCTTCTATGGCTACACCTTC. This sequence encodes CASSLGAFYGYTF.